This entry lists 3 T cell receptor beta chains sequenced from one sample in a study of beta chain features in type 1 diabetes. Every bit of the isolated RNA underwent reverse transcription, so sequencing read expressed TCRB transcripts. Only in-frame clones appear in the TCRdb table, and some are missing; sequencing was by immunoSEQ multiplex PCR. This sample has roughly 400,000 clones, with approximately 13% found just once. Sequenced input: naive CD4+ T cells from blood. The receptors were sampled from a man aged 25-45 years in good health.

This clone was seen only a few times. The CDR3 DNA sequence: TGTGCCATCAGTGCTGGTTTGGAGCCCCAGCATTTT. It codes for CAISAGLEPQHF. The rearrangement uses TRBV10-3 and TRBJ1-5, with D unclear. The CDR3 loop spans 12 amino acids. Germline-derived CDR1 and CDR2 are ENHRY and SYGVKD. Trimming cost V 4 bases and J 8 bases, with 9 bases left between them.

The chain uses TRBV9 and TRBJ1-3; TRBD1 matches 11 bases. CDR1 SGDLS and CDR2 YYNGEE come from the germline V gene. V was pared by 3 bases and J by 0 bases, with 14 bases of the junction left unmatched. The CDR3 totals 20 residues. CDR3 protein: CASSAPGQGGPEASGNTIYF. DNA of the CDR3: TGTGCCAGCAGCGCACCGGGACAGGGGGGCCCCGAGGCCTCTGGAAACACCATATATTTT.

The table lists this clone with a few counts. This chain joins TRBV14 and TRBJ2-1; D uncertain. V was clipped by 0 bases and J by 0 bases, with 6 bases between them. The CDR3 runs 15 residues. The germline gives CDR1 SGHDN, CDR2 FVKESK. The CDR3 DNA reads as TGTGCCAGCAGCCAAGAGATTTGCTCCTACAATGAGCAGTTCTTC. Its translation is CASSQEICSYNEQFF.